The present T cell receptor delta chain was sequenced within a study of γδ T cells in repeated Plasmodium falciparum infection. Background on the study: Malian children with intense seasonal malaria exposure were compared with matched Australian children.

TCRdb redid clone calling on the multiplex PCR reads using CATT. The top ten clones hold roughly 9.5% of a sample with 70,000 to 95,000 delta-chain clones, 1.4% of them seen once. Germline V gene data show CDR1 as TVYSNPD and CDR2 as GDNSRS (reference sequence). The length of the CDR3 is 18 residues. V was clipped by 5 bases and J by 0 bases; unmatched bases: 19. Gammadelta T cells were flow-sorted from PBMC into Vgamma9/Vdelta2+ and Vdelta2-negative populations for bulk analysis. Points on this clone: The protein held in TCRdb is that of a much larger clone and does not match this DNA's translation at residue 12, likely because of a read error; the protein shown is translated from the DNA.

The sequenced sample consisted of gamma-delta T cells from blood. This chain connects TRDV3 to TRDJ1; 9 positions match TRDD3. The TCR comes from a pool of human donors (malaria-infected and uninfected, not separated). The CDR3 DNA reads TGTGCCCCTTCTTCGGAATGCAGTACTGGGGGAAACACCGATAAACTCATCTTT. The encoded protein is CAPSSECSTGGNTDKLIF.